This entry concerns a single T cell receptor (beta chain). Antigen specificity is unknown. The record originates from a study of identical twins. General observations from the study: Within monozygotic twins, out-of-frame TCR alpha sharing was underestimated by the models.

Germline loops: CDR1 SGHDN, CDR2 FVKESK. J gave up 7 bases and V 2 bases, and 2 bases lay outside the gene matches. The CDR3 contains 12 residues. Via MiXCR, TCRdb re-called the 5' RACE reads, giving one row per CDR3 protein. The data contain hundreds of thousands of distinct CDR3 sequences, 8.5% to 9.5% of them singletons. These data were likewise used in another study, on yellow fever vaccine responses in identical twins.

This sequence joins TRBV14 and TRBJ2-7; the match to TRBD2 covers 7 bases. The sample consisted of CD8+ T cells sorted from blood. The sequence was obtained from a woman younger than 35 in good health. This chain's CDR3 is CASSQPLAEQYF. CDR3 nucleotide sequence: TGTGCCAGCAGCCAACCACTAGCGGAGCAGTACTTC.